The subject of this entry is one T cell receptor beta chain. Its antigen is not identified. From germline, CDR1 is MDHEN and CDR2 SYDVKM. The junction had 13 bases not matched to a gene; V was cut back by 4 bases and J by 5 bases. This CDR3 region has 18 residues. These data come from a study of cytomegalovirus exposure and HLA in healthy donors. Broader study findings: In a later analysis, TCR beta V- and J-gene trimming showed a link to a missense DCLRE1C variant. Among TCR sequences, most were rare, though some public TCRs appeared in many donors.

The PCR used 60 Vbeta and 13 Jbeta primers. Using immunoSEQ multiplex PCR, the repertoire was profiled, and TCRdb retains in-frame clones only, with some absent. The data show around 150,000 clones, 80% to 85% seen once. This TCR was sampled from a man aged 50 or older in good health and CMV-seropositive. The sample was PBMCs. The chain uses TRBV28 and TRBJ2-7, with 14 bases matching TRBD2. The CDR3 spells CASSSGAGGLAGVHEQYF. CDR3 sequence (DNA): TGTGCCAGCAGTTCCGGGGCGGGGGGACTAGCGGGAGTGCACGAGCAGTACTTC.